The following is a T cell receptor beta chain sequence with its context. No antigen is known for it. This entry is derived from a study of CD8 T cells in ankylosing spondylitis. Germline loops: CDR1 DFQATT, CDR2 SNEGSKA (reference sequence). This CDR3 has 14 residues. V lost 5 bases, J lost 2 bases, and 12 bases lay in between. TCRdb independently ran MiXCR on the 5' RACE reads; one entry per CDR3 protein. The sample lists around 300,000 distinct CDR3 sequences; around a tenth were seen once. Study results and limitations: Several highly homologous variants made up a TCR beta motif, and this motif appeared characteristic of ankylosing spondylitis blood. Several of the motif variants were reported before in synovial fluid and blood from reactive arthritis. Matched synovial fluid from ankylosing spondylitis patients was reported to be enriched for disease-linked clones.

This chain connects TRBV20-1 to TRBJ2-2, with TRBD1 as a possible D gene (7 bases). Sequencing input: blood, either unsorted or a sorted T cell fraction (not recorded which). The sequence derives from a female donor with ankylosing spondylitis or in good health (not recorded which). CDR3 region: CSARQGGNTGELFF. CDR3 in DNA: TGCAGTGCTCGGCAGGGGGGAAACACCGGGGAGCTGTTTTTT.